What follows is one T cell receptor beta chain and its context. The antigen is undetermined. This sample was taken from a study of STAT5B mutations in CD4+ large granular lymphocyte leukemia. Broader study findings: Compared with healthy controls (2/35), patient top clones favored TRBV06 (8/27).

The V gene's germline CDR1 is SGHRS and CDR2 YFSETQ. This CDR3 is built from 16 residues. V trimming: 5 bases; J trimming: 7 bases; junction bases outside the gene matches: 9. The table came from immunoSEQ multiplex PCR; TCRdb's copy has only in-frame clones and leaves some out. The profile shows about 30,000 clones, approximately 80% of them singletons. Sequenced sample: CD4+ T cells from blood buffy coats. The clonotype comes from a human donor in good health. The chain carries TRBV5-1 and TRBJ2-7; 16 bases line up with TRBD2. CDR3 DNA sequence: TGCGCCAGCAGGCCTGGGACTAGCGGGAGGGTAGGGGAGCAGTACTTC. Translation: CASRPGTSGRVGEQYF.